A single sample is the source of the 15 T cell receptor beta chains below, sequenced in a study of T-cell memory formation after mild COVID-19. TCRdb processed the 5' RACE reads anew with MiXCR; each CDR3 protein has one entry. The sample lists over 500,000 distinct CDR3 sequences, roughly 17% occurring once. Sequences were obtained from PBMCs or a T cell subset sorted from them (not recorded which). These receptors came from an adult woman who had mild COVID-19 (a few samples of this study predate the infection). Cell type and time point are not known.

The chain uses TRBV23-1 and TRBJ2-5; TRBD1 aligns across 7 bases. TRBV23-1 is classed as an ORF, of uncertain function. The CDR3 spans 16 residues. The trim removed 1 base at V and 4 bases at J, leaving 9 bases unmatched. Here the CDR3 DNA reads TGCGCCAGCAGTCAATTGGGTGACAGGGAAGGAGAGACCCAGTACTTC. Residues: CASSQLGDREGETQYF.

This clonotype occurred a few times. The chain joins TRBV10-3 to TRBJ2-5; D unclear. The V end was cut by 5 bases, the J end by 4 bases, with 11 bases between. Germline CDR1 is ENHRY and CDR2 is SYGVKD. The CDR3 loop spans 13 amino acids. CDR3 nucleotide sequence: TGTGCCATCAGTAACCCAGAACGAGAGACCCAGTACTTC. Translation: CAISNPERETQYF.

The gene calls are TRBV12-3 or TRBV12-4 and TRBJ2-7, with 7 bases identical to TRBD1. The CDR3 has 12 amino acids. The ends lost 2 bases at V and 6 bases at J; junction bases unmatched: 1. The chain's CDR3 is CASSLNRGEQYF. CDR3 coding DNA: TGTGCCAGCAGTTTAAACAGGGGCGAGCAGTACTTC.

Only a few counts were recorded for this clonotype. The chain uses TRBV4-1 and TRBJ2-5; D is undetermined. Trimming left V 4 bases short and J 5 bases short, with 14 bases between. Germline assignment: CDR1 MGHRA and CDR2 YSYEKL. The CDR3 loop spans 14 amino acids. In DNA form, the CDR3 reads TGCGCCAGCAGCCTCAGAGTGAGAACGGAGACCCAGTACTTC. This encodes CASSLRVRTETQYF.

The rearrangement uses TRBV20-1 and TRBJ2-7; unclear D gene. Trimming removed 2 bases at V and 3 bases at J, with 14 bases between. The CDR3 runs to 14 residues. Germline V CDR1 and CDR2: DFQATT, SNEGSKA (reference sequence). CDR3 DNA: TGCAGTGCTAGATCCTTCGACCGAGGCTACGAGCAGTACTTC. Its translation is CSARSFDRGYEQYF.

The chain employs TRBV7-9 and TRBJ2-2; either TRBD1 or TRBD2 may fit D (5 bases each). V gave up 6 bases and J gave up 3 bases, with 17 bases separating them. Germline V CDR1 and CDR2: SEHNR, FQNEAQ (reference sequence). The CDR3 has 16 residues. The CDR3 here is CASRYPGPGDTGELFF. CDR3 nucleotide sequence: TGTGCCAGCAGGTATCCGGGACCTGGAGACACCGGGGAGCTGTTTTTT.

The chain combines TRBV5-4 with TRBJ2-7; 11 bases agree with TRBD1. CDR1 and CDR2 from the germline V gene are SGHNT and YYREEE (reference sequence). The trim removed 4 bases at V and 5 bases at J, leaving 17 bases unmatched. This CDR3 is built from 18 residues. In nucleotides, the CDR3 is TGTGCCAGCAGCCGATCAATTCAACCGTGGGACAGGGGGGACGAGCAGTACTTC. It is translated as CASSRSIQPWDRGDEQYF. The variable domain in full, with the rest retrieved from reference TRBV5-4 and TRBJ2-7, is ETGVTQSPTHLIKTRGQQVTLRCSSQSGHNTVSWYQQALGQGPQFIFQYYREEENGRGNFPPRFSGLQFPNYSSELNVNALELDDSALYLCASSRSIQPWDRGDEQYFGPGTRLTVT.

The V call is TRBV20-1, the J call TRBJ2-7; 10 bases match TRBD2. CDR1 is DFQATT and CDR2 is SNEGSKA in the germline V gene (reference sequence). This CDR3 has 15 amino acids. The V gene end was trimmed by 4 bases and the J gene end by 5 bases; junction bases not matched to a gene: 11. The CDR3 coding sequence is TGCAGTGCTATAGCTAGGGCTAGCGGGAGTAACGAGCAGTACTTC. This codes for CSAIARASGSNEQYF.

This chain connects TRBV6-1 to TRBJ1-1; 8 nucleotides match TRBD1. The CDR3 loop spans 14 amino acids. V dropped 5 bases and J dropped 4; count of bases not matched to a gene: 6. Germline loops: CDR1 MNHNS, CDR2 SASEGT. CDR3 DNA: TGTGCCAGCAGTATGACAGGGGTGGTCACTGAAGCTTTCTTT. The encoded protein is CASSMTGVVTEAFF.

This clonotype appeared many times. J is TRBJ2-1 and V is TRBV19; 9 positions agree with TRBD2. CDR1 is LNHDA, CDR2 SQIVND, per germline (reference sequence). This CDR3 has 13 amino acids. V trimming: 0 bases; J trimming: 15 bases; junction bases outside the gene matches: 6. In DNA form, the CDR3 reads TGTGCCAGTAGTATAGATCGGACTAGCGCGACGTTCTTC. Protein product: CASSIDRTSATFF.

The chain couples TRBV4-3 to TRBJ1-1; possible D gene TRBD1, 6 bases. From germline, CDR1 is LGHNA and CDR2 YSLEER. The CDR3 is 18 amino acids. Between the trimmed V and J ends, which lost 0 bases and 8 bases, there was a span of 25 bases. The CDR3 DNA reads TGCGCCAGCAGCCAAGACCCGGGACCCAGGGGACTCGGTCTGGAAGCTTTCTTT. Its protein is CASSQDPGPRGLGLEAFF.

Many counts were recorded for this clonotype. The chain recombines TRBV15 with TRBJ2-7; 9 bases match TRBD1. The CDR3 sequence is 14 residues long. The V gene end was trimmed by 3 bases and the J gene end by 3 bases; junction bases not matched to a gene: 3. Germline V lookup: CDR1 LNHNV, CDR2 YYDKDF (reference sequence). CDR3 protein: CATSSGTGRYEQYF. The CDR3, as DNA: TGTGCCACCAGCAGCGGGACAGGGCGCTACGAGCAGTACTTC.

The chain employs TRBV11-2 and TRBJ1-2; 8 bases line up with TRBD1. Per the germline V gene, CDR1 is SGHAT and CDR2 is FQNNGV. The CDR3 has 15 amino acids. V lost 0 bases to trimming and J lost 1 base; unmatched junction nucleotides: 1. The CDR3 nucleotides read TGTGCCAGCAGCTTAGAGACAGGGGTTAACTATGGCTACACCTTC. It encodes CASSLETGVNYGYTF.

V gene TRBV4-1 combines with J gene TRBJ2-7; D perhaps matches TRBD2 (7 bases). Germline loops: CDR1 MGHRA, CDR2 YSYEKL. Trimming shortened V by 6 bases and J by 2 bases, and 17 bases separated the two germline ends. The CDR3 spans 15 residues. In nucleotides, the CDR3 is TGCGCCAGCAGAAACAGGGTAGGGGGGGCCTACGAGCAGTACTTC. As protein: CASRNRVGGAYEQYF.

The sample holds a few counts of this clonotype. J is TRBJ1-5 and V is TRBV18; 10 bases agree with TRBD1. With 2 bases clipped from V and 2 bases from J, the junction kept 0 bases outside the gene matches. Germline loops: CDR1 KGHSH, CDR2 LQKENI. The CDR3 has 15 amino acids. The CDR3 here is CASSPGTGGNQPQHF. The CDR3 DNA sequence: TGTGCCAGCTCACCAGGGACAGGGGGCAATCAGCCCCAGCATTTT.